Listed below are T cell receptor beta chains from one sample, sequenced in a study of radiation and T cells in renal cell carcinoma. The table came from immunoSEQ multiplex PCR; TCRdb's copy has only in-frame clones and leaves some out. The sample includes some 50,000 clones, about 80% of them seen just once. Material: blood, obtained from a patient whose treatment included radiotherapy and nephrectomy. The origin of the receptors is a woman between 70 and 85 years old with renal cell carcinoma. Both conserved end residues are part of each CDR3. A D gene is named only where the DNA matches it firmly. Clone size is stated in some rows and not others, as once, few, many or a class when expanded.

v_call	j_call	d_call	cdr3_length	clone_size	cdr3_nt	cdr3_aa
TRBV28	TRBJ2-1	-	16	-	TGTGCCAGCGGGGCAGGGGACCCATACTCCTACAATGAGCAGTTCTTC	CASGAGDPYSYNEQFF
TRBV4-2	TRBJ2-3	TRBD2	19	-	TGTGCCAGCAGCCAAGAGTGGACTAGCGGGGGGGCAGGAATGGATACGCAGTATTTT	CASSQEWTSGGAGMDTQYF
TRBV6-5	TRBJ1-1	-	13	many	TGTGCCAGCAGTCCCGGGGCTGGAACTGAAGCTTTCTTT	CASSPGAGTEAFF
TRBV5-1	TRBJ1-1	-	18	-	TGCGCCAGCAGCTTGCAAGGGGCGCTACTAGGCATGAACACTGAAGCTTTCTTT	CASSLQGALLGMNTEAFF
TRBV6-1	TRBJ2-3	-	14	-	TGTGCCAGCAGTGAAGCCCCAGGGTTAGATACGCAGTATTTT	CASSEAPGLDTQYF
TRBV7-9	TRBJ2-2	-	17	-	TGTGCCAGCAGCTCCCCTATCGAGGGGGCGAACACCGGGGAGCTGTTTTTT	CASSSPIEGANTGELFF
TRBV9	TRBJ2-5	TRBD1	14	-	TGTGCCAGCAGCGCGGGACAGGGTAAACAGACCCAGTACTTC	CASSAGQGKQTQYF
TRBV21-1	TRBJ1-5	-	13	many	TGTGCCAGCAGCAGTGATAGCAATCAGCCCCAGCATTTT	CASSSDSNQPQHF
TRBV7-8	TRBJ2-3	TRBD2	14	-	TGTGCCAGCAGCGTTAGCGGGCTCACAGATACGCAGTATTTT	CASSVSGLTDTQYF
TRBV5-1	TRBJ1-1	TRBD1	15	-	TGCGCCAGCAGCCGTGGACAGGGGGCCAACACTGAAGCTTTCTTT	CASSRGQGANTEAFF
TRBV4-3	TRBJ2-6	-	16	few	TGCGCCAGCAGCCAACAGACTAGCTCTGGGGCCAACGTCCTGACTTTC	CASSQQTSSGANVLTF
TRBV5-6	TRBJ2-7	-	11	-	TGTGCCAGCAGCTTGGAAGGGTCTCTGTACTTC	CASSLEGSLYF
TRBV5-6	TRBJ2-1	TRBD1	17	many	TGTGCCAGCAGCAACGACAGGGATGAAAGCTCCTACAATGAGCAGTTCTTC	CASSNDRDESSYNEQFF
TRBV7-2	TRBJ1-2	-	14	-	TGTGCCAGCAGCTTAGGCCGGGGCCCCTATGGCTACACCTTC	CASSLGRGPYGYTF
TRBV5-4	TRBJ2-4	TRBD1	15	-	TGTGCCAGCAGTTTCGGGACAGGGGGGTTGAACATTCAGTACTTC	CASSFGTGGLNIQYF
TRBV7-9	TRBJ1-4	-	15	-	TGTGCCAGCAGCCCACAGGGTGCAACTAATGAAAAACTGTTTTTT	CASSPQGATNEKLFF
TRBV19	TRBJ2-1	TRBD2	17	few	TGTGCCAGTAGTATACTAGCGGGGGGGCTGTCCTACAATGAGCAGTTCTTC	CASSILAGGLSYNEQFF
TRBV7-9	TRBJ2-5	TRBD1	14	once	TGTGCCAGCAGCGAAGACAGGGGGAGGGAGACCCAGTACTTC	CASSEDRGRETQYF
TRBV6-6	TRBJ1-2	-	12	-	TGTGCCAGCAGTTACCCGAACTATGGCTACACCTTC	CASSYPNYGYTF
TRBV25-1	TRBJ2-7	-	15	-	TGTGCCAGTAGACCCAGCGGGCCTATCTCCTACGAGCAGTACTTC	CASRPSGPISYEQYF
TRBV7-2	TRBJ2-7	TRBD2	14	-	TGTGCCAGCAGCGCCACTAGCGGGAGAAACGAGCAGTACTTC	CASSATSGRNEQYF
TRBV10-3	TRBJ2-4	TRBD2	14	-	TGTGCCATCGCGGTCGGGGGGACCAAAAACATTCAGTACTTC	CAIAVGGTKNIQYF
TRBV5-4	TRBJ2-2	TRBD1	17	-	TGTGCCAGCAACCGGGCCCCGGGACAGACCAACACCGGGGAGCTGTTTTTT	CASNRAPGQTNTGELFF
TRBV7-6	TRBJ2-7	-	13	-	TGTGCCAGCAGCTCCTACAGGAGCCACGAGCAGTACTTC	CASSSYRSHEQYF